The next 8 T cell receptor beta chains were all read from a single sample in a study of naive and memory T cell subsets. Study-level findings and limits: Naive repertoires, especially CD8, held a few larger clonotypes, possibly memory cells re-expressing CD45RA.

No antigen is known for these receptors. Both TRBC1 and TRBC2 were covered by a beta constant-region primer of two equimolar oligonucleotides. Four rounds of PCR amplified the ligated cDNA using nested alpha and beta constant-region primers plus SP2. TCRdb redid the calling of the UMI-ligation and nested PCR reads with MiXCR, one entry per CDR3 protein. There are about 150,000 distinct CDR3 sequences in the sample; approximately 22% occur only once, and 0.11% lies in the top ten. The sample consisted of naive CD4+ T cells from blood. These TCRs come from a human donor in good health.

In its sample, this clonotype was seen a few times. The CDR3 reads CASSRQGVNQPQHF. DNA of the CDR3: TGTGCCAGCAGCCGACAGGGGGTTAATCAGCCCCAGCATTTT. V and J are TRBV14 and TRBJ1-5; 9 nucleotides agree with TRBD1. Per germline, CDR1 SGHDN and CDR2 FVKESK. The CDR3 has 14 amino acids. V shed 4 bases, J shed 4 bases, and the junction held 2 bases outside the gene matches.

CDR3 sequence (DNA): TGTGCCAGCAGTTACTCGCGGACTAGCGCCTCCTACAATGAGCAGTTCTTC. Protein product: CASSYSRTSASYNEQFF. This chain connects TRBV6-5 to TRBJ2-1, with 9 bases aligning to TRBD2. Germline V gene lookup returns CDR1 MNHEY and CDR2 SVGAGI. The CDR3 totals 17 residues. Trimming cost V 0 bases and J 0 bases; bases outside gene matches: 3.

This clonotype has just a few counts. This chain connects TRBV12-3 or TRBV12-4 to TRBJ1-1, with D tentatively TRBD1 (5 bases). The CDR3 is made up of 14 amino acids. V lost 3 bases and J 2 bases, leaving 10 bases between the germline ends. The CDR3 is CASSFMGGNTEAFF. The CDR3 DNA is TGTGCCAGCAGTTTCATGGGGGGTAACACTGAAGCTTTCTTT.

The genes are TRBV19 and TRBJ1-5, with D possibly matching TRBD1 (5 bases). V dropped 5 bases and J dropped 3 bases, with 11 bases sitting between them. This CDR3 has 14 amino acids. From germline, CDR1 is LNHDA and CDR2 SQIVND (reference sequence). The CDR3 sequence: CASSPRAFNQPQHF. CDR3 in DNA: TGTGCCAGTAGTCCCAGGGCCTTCAATCAGCCCCAGCATTTT. The full variable domain, rest sourced from reference TRBV19 and TRBJ1-5, is DGGITQSPKYLFRKEGQNVTLSCEQNLNHDAMYWYRQDPGQGLRLIYYSQIVNDFQKGDIAEGYSVSREKKESFPLTVTSAQKNPTAFYLCASSPRAFNQPQHFGDGTRLSIL.

This chain uses TRBV28 with TRBJ1-5; D is uncertain. Trimming pared 6 bases from V and 7 bases from J, leaving 19 bases between. This CDR3 has 15 amino acids. The V gene's germline CDR1 is MDHEN and CDR2 SYDVKM. For the CDR3, the DNA is TGTGCCAGCAGCCTGACACGAAGTAACGGCCAGCCCCAGCATTTT. Its translation: CASSLTRSNGQPQHF.

The chain carries TRBV7-2 and TRBJ2-7, with TRBD1 identical over 8 bases. The V segment lost 5 bases and the J segment 6 bases; nucleotides outside the gene matches: 12. This CDR3 is 15 amino acids long. CDR1 is SGHTA, CDR2 FQGNSA, per germline. The CDR3 DNA is TGTGCCAGCAGCCGAGAGCAGGGGGCGCGGCGCGAGCAGTACTTC. Translated, it gives CASSREQGARREQYF.

The chain employs TRBV6-6 and TRBJ2-7; D possibly corresponds to TRBD2 (5 bases). This CDR3 has 14 amino acids. V was clipped by 7 bases and J by 6 bases, with 19 bases between them. Germline V CDR1 and CDR2: MNHNY, SVGAGI (reference sequence). The CDR3 is CASKDERELSEQYF. Here the CDR3 DNA reads TGTGCCAGCAAAGACGAGAGGGAACTTTCCGAGCAGTACTTC.

The rearrangement uses TRBV5-1 and TRBJ1-1; D is possibly TRBD1 (5 bases). Germline CDR1 is SGHRS and CDR2 is YFSETQ. The ends were cut back, 4 bases at V and 5 bases at J, with 18 bases in the middle. The CDR3 has 15 amino acids. CDR3 nucleotides: TGCGCCAGCAGCCCACTACAGGCCCTAAGGACTGAAGCTTTCTTT. Amino acid sequence: CASSPLQALRTEAFF.